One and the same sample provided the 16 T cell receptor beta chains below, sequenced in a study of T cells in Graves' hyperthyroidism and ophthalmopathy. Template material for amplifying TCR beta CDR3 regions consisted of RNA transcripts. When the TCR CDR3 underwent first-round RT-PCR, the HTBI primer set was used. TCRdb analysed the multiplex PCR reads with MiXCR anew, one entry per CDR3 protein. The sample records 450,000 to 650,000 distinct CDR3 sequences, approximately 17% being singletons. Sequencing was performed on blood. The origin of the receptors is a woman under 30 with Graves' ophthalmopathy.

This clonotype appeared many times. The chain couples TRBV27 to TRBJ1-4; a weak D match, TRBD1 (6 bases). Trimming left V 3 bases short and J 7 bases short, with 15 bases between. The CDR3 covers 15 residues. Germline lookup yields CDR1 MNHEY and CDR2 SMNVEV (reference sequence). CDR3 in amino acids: CASSLRGGFGEKLFF. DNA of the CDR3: TGTGCCAGCAGTTTGCGAGGGGGGTTTGGTGAAAAACTGTTTTTT.

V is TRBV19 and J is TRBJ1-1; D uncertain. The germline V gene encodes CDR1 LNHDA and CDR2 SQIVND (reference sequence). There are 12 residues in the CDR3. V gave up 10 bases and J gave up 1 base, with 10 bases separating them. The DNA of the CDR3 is TGTGCCACTCAATCCGCGAACACTGAAGCTTTCTTT. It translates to CATQSANTEAFF.

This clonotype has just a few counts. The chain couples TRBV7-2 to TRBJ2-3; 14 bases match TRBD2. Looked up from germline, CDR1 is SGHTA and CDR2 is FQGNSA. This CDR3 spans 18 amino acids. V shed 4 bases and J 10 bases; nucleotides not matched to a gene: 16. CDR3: CASSYPPGLAGEGWAQYF. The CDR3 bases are TGTGCCAGCAGCTACCCGCCGGGACTAGCGGGAGAGGGGTGGGCGCAGTATTTT.

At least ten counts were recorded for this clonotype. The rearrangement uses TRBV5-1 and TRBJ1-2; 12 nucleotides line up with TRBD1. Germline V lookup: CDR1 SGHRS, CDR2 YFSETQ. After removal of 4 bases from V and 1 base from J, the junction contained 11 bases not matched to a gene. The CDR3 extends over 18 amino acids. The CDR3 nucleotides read TGCGCCAGCAGCCGACTACCCGGGACAGGGGGCGATAACTATGGCTACACCTTC. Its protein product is CASSRLPGTGGDNYGYTF.

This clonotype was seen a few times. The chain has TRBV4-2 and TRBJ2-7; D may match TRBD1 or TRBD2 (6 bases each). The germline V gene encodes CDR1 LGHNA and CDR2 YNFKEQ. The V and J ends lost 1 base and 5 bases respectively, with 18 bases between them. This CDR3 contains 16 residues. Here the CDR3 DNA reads TGTGCCAGCAGCCAAGTTAGGGGGGCAGGGTACGACGAGCAGTACTTC. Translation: CASSQVRGAGYDEQYF.

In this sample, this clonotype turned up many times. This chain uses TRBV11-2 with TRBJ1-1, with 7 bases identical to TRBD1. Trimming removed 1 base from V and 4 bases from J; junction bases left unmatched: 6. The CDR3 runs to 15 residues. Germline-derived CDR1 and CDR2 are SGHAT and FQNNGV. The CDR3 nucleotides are TGTGCCAGCAGCTTAGGACAGGGCTATTCCACTGAAGCTTTCTTT. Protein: CASSLGQGYSTEAFF.

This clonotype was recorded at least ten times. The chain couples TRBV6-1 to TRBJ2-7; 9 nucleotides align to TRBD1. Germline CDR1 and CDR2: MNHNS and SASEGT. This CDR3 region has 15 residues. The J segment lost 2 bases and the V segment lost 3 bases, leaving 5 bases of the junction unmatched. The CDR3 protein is CASSEWTGVTYEQYF. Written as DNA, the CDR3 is TGTGCCAGCAGTGAGTGGACAGGGGTAACCTACGAGCAGTACTTC.

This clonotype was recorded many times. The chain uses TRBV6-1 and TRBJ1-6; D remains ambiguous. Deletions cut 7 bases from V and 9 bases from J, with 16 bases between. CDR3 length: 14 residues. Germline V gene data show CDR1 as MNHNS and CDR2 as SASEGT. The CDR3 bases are TGTGCCAGCACCGAACAGTCAGAAGGTTCACCCCTCCACTTT. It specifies CASTEQSEGSPLHF.

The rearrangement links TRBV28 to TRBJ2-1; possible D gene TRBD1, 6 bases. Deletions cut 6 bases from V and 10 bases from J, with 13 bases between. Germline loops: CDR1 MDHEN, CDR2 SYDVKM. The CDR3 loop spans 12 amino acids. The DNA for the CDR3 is TGTGCCAGCAGAAAACCTAGGGGGGAGCAGTTCTTC. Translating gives CASRKPRGEQFF. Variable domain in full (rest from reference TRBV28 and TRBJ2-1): DVKVTQSSRYLVKRTGEKVFLECVQDMDHENMFWYRQDPGLGLRLIYFSYDVKMKEKGDIPEGYSVSREKKERFSLILESASTNQTSMYLCASRKPRGEQFFGPGTRLTVL.

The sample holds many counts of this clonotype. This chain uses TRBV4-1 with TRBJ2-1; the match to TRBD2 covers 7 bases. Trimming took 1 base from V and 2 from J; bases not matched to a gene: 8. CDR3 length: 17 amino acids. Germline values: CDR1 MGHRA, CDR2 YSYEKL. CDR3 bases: TGCGCCAGCAGCCAAGTAATAGCGGGTCCTCCCTACAATGAGCAGTTCTTC. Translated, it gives CASSQVIAGPPYNEQFF.

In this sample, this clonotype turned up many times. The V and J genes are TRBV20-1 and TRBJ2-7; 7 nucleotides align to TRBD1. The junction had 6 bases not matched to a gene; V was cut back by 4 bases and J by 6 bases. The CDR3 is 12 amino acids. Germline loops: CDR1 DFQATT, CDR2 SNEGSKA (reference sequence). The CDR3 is CSANRGIAEQYF. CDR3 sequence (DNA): TGCAGTGCTAACAGGGGCATTGCCGAGCAGTACTTC.

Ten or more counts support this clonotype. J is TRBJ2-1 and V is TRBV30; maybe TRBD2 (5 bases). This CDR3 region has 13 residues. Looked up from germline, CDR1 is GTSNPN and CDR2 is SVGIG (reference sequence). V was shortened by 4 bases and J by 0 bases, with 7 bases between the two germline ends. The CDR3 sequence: CAWTADSYNEQFF. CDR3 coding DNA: TGTGCCTGGACAGCGGACTCCTACAATGAGCAGTTCTTC.

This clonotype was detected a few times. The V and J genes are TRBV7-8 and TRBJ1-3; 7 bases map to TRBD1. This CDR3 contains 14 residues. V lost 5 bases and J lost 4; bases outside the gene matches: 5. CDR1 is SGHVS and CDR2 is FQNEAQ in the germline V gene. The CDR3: CASSRDSGGNTIYF. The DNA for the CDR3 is TGTGCCAGCAGCAGGGACAGCGGGGGAAACACCATATATTTT.

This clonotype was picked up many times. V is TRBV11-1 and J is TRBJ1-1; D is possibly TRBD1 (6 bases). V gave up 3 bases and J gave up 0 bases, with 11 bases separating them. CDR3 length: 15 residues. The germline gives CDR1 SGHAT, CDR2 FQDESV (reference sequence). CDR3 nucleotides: TGTGCCAGCAGCTTCCAAGGGGGTATGAACACTGAAGCTTTCTTT. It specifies CASSFQGGMNTEAFF.

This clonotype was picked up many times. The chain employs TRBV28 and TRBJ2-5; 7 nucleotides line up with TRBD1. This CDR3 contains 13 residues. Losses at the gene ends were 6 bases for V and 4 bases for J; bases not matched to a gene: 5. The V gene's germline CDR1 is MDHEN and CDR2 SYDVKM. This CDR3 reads CASSTTGTETQYF. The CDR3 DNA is TGTGCCAGCAGCACGACAGGGACAGAGACCCAGTACTTC.

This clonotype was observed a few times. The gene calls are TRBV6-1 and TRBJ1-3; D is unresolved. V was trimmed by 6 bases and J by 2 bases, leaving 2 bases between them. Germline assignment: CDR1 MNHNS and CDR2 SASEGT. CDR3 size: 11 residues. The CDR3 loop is CASRAGNTIYF. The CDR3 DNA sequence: TGTGCCAGCAGGGCTGGAAACACCATATATTTT.